This T cell receptor (beta chain) emerged from a study of shared clonotypes between healthy human individuals. Overall study context: A donor's plate count was three for CD4 naive and three for CD4 memory; CD8 naive had two and CD8 memory one.

Trimming stripped 0 bases from V and 7 bases from J, with 14 bases between. The CDR3 consists of 14 residues. Looked up from germline, CDR1 is SGDLS and CDR2 is YYNGEE. TCRdb keeps only in-frame clones here, not all; method: immunoSEQ multiplex PCR. The table records over 1.4 million clones, around 95% of them present only once. The sequence came from a young man in good health. This sequence joins TRBV9 and TRBJ2-7, with D unclear. The sample comprised naive CD4+ T cells sorted from blood. Regarding subset: CD45RA+ positively selected. In DNA form, the CDR3 reads TGTGCCAGCAGCGTAGCGGGTACTAAGACTGAGCAGTACTTC. It is translated as CASSVAGTKTEQYF.